Below, one TCR beta chain is given with its context. Some clones are missing from TCRdb's copy, which holds only in-frame ones; the method was immunoSEQ multiplex PCR. The sample includes about 55,000 clones, approximately 95% seen only once; the top ten take around 0.99%. The data derive from a study of control samples from healthy donors and cancer patients. This CDR3 has 17 residues. Germline V gives CDR1 MRHNA, CDR2 SNTAGT. Trimming took 2 bases from V and 5 from J, leaving 18 bases between them. The clonotype comes from a woman in her late teens or twenties in good health. Sequencing used blood. The rearrangement uses TRBV6-4 and TRBJ2-2, with D perhaps matching TRBD1 (6 bases). CDR3 bases: TGTGCCAGCAGTGACGCGAGTGAGGGGGTCGGTACCGGGGAGCTGTTTTTT. Protein product: CASSDASEGVGTGELFF.